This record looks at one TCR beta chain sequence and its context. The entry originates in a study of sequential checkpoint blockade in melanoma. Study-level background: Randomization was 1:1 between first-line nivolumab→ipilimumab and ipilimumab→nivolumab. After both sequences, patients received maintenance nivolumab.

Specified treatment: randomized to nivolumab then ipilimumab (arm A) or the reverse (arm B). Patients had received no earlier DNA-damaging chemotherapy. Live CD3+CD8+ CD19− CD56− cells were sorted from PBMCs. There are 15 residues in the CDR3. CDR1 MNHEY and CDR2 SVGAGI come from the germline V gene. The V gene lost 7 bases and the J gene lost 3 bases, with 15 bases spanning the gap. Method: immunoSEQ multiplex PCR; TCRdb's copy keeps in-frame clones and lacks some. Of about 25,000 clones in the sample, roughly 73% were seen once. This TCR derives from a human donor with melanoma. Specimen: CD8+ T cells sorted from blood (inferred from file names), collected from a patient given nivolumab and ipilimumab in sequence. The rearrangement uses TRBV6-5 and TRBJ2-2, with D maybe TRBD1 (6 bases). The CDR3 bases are TGTGCCAGCACTCCAAGGGACACTTACACCGGGGAGCTGTTTTTT. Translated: CASTPRDTYTGELFF.